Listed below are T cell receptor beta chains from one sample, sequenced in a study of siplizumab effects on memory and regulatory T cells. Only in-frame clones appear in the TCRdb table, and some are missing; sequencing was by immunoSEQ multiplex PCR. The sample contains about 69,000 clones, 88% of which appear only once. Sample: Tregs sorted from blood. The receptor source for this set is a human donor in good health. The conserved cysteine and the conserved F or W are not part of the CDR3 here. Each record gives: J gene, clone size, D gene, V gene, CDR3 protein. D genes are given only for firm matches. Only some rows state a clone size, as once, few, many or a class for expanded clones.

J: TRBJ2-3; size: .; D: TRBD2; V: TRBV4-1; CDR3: ASSQDRSGTRRTDTQY
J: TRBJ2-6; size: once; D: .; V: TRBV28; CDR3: ASSLTGLRWANVLT
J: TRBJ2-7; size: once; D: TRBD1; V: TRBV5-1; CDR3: ASSLVRGTYEQY
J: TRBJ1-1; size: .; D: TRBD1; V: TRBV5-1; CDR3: ASSLSGTGVSEAF
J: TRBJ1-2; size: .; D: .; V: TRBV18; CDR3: ASSPIVQVPSNYGYT
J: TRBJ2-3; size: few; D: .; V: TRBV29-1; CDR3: SAAGTSTDTQY
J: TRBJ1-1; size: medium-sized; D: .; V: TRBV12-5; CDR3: ASGLGSTEAF
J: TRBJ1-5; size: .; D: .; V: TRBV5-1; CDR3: ASSQTRQVLSRPQH
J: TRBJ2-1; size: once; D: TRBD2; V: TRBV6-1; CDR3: ASSEGRGAGGPYNEQF
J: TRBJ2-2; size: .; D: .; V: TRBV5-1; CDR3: ASSFEGWANTGELF
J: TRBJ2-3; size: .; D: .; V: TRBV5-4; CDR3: ASARTRGDTDTQY
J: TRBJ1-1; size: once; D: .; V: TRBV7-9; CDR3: ASSFSFGGEAF
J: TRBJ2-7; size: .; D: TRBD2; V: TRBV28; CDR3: ASSQTSNPYEQY
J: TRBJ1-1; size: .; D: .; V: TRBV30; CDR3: AWSEAVEAF
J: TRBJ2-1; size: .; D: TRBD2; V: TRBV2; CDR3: ASREREFFSEQF